This entry features one TCR beta chain sequence. Its target is unknown. The V and J ends lost 1 base and 7 bases, in that order; junction bases with no gene match: 6. CDR1 is SGHDT, CDR2 YYEEEE, per germline. CDR3 length: 16 amino acids. The PCR had 60 Vbeta and 13 Jbeta primers. Assay: immunoSEQ multiplex PCR; the TCRdb copy retains only in-frame clones and omits some. The table lists 95,000 to 100,000 clones, 75% to 90% of them singletons. This sample was included in a study of cytomegalovirus exposure and HLA in healthy donors. About the research overall: A data release that came early held approximately 85 million unique TCRs from HLA-typed donors. The study, taken as a whole, reports: The later analysis indicated that the majority of CMV-associated TCR beta chains appeared HLA-restricted. Later analysis associated a missense DCLRE1C variant with TCR beta V- and J-gene trimming. In a later analysis, TCR association rates varied by HLA locus: DRB1 most, HLA-C fewest.

This clonotype was sampled from a man aged 30 to 39 in good health and CMV-seronegative. Material for sequencing was PBMCs. The chain recombines TRBV5-6 with TRBJ2-2, with 11 bases fitting TRBD2. CDR3 in DNA: TGTGCCAGCAGCTTGACGCCTAGCGGGAGGCTCGGGGAGCTGTTTTTT. Protein: CASSLTPSGRLGELFF. Full variable domain (missing parts from reference TRBV5-6 and TRBJ2-2): DAGVTQSPTHLIKTRGQQVTLRCSPKSGHDTVSWYQQALGQGPQFIFQYYEEEERQRGNFPDRFSGHQFPNYSSELNVNALLLGDSALYLCASSLTPSGRLGELFFGEGSRLTVL.